This T cell receptor (beta chain) was observed in a study of blood T cells in healthy people across ages. Healthy Caucasian individuals from Russia aged roughly 6 to 90 served as donors. The authors ran a second PCR of roughly 6 to 12 cycles using a sample-barcoded 5' primer and a J-beta primer mix. MiXCR was run by TCRdb on the 5' RACE reads, yielding one entry per CDR3 protein. The sample consists of 700,000 to 850,000 distinct CDR3 sequences, around half of them appearing once. The sequenced material came from blood. The origin of this receptor is a man older than 75 in good health.

In nucleotides, the CDR3 is TGTGCCAGCAGTTTTAGGCAGCGGGAATTTCAAGAGACCCAGTACTTC. Encoded protein: CASSFRQREFQETQYF. The rearrangement joins TRBV12-3 or TRBV12-4 to TRBJ2-5; 7 nucleotides align to TRBD2. This CDR3 has 16 amino acids. After removal of 3 bases from V and 2 bases from J, the junction contained 9 bases not matched to a gene.